What follows are 23 T cell receptor beta chains derived from one specimen sequenced in a study of OX40 agonist ivuxolimab in advanced cancers. The data were produced by immunoSEQ multiplex PCR, yet TCRdb's version contains in-frame clones alone and is incomplete. The sample comprises some 68,000 clones, approximately 92% of which are singletons, and less than 14% rests with the top ten. Source: CD4+ or CD8+ T cells sorted from blood, taken in a trial of the OX40 agonist ivuxolimab. These receptors were collected from an adult with an advanced solid tumor such as melanoma, head and neck, liver or kidney cancer.

The V and J genes are TRBV18 and TRBJ2-1, with TRBD2 identical over 8 bases. The V segment lost 2 bases and the J segment 9 bases; nucleotides outside the gene matches: 15. From germline, CDR1 is KGHSH and CDR2 LQKENI. The CDR3 extends over 17 amino acids. CDR3 DNA sequence: TGTGCCAGCTCACCATCGGGGTCAGCGGGAGTTCTCATTGAGCAGTTCTTC. Translating it yields CASSPSGSAGVLIEQFF.

The rearrangement uses TRBV28 and TRBJ2-7; 7 bases fit TRBD1. This CDR3 contains 13 residues. Germline V gives CDR1 MDHEN, CDR2 SYDVKM. J lost 9 bases, V lost 6 bases, and 11 bases had no gene match. This CDR3 reads CASRAGTALWQYF. CDR3 coding DNA: TGTGCCAGCAGAGCCGGGACAGCCCTTTGGCAGTACTTC.

The chain is built from TRBV2 and TRBJ1-5, with 11 bases matching TRBD1. CDR1 is SNHLY, CDR2 FYNNEI, per germline. The CDR3 contains 15 residues. V dropped 8 bases and J dropped 2; count of bases not matched to a gene: 5. CDR3 coding DNA: TGTGCCAGCCGTTGGACAGGGGGCGGCAATCAGCCCCAGCATTTT. The encoded protein is CASRWTGGGNQPQHF.

The chain is built from TRBV19 and TRBJ1-1; tentative D call: TRBD1 (5 bases). The CDR3 runs 12 residues. Trimming stripped 4 bases from V and 3 bases from J, with 6 bases between. CDR1 is LNHDA, CDR2 SQIVND, per germline (reference sequence). The chain's CDR3 is CASSKTDTEAFF. The CDR3 DNA reads as TGTGCCAGTAGTAAGACAGACACTGAAGCTTTCTTT.

The chain uses TRBV20-1 and TRBJ1-2, with D unresolved. The CDR3 length is 11 residues. Trimming cost V 3 bases and J 7 bases, with 9 bases left between them. Germline loops: CDR1 DFQATT, CDR2 SNEGSKA (reference sequence). The CDR3 nucleotides read TGCAGTGCTAGCCCCCCGAGTGGCTACACCTTC. Protein: CSASPPSGYTF.

The chain joins TRBV2 to TRBJ1-1; D gene unclear. Germline V lookup: CDR1 SNHLY, CDR2 FYNNEI. V was shortened by 4 bases and J by 1 base, with 7 bases between the two germline ends. The CDR3 loop spans 13 amino acids. The CDR3 DNA is TGTGCCAGCAGTGTATCAGAGAACACTGAAGCTTTCTTT. It codes for CASSVSENTEAFF.

The chain has TRBV4-2 and TRBJ2-7; TRBD2 aligns across 10 bases. CDR3 size: 15 residues. From germline, CDR1 is LGHNA and CDR2 YNFKEQ. With V trimmed by 1 base and J by 5 bases, 5 bases remained unmatched. The DNA for the CDR3 is TGTGCCAGCAGCCAAGGTTGGACTAGCGGCCACGAGCAGTACTTC. This gives the protein CASSQGWTSGHEQYF.

V gene TRBV10-3 combines with J gene TRBJ1-1; D remains unclear. V was pared by 3 bases and J by 5 bases, with 10 bases between. The V gene's germline CDR1 is ENHRY and CDR2 SYGVKD. This CDR3 is 13 amino acids long. Here the CDR3 DNA reads TGTGCCATCAGTGACACAATGGGAACTGAAGCTTTCTTT. Its protein product is CAISDTMGTEAFF.

This chain uses TRBV10-3 with TRBJ2-1; D is perhaps TRBD2 (6 bases). CDR3 length: 14 residues. Germline V gives CDR1 ENHRY, CDR2 SYGVKD. Trimming took 2 bases from V and 8 from J, leaving 13 bases between them. The chain's CDR3 is CAISEQAGLDEQFF. The CDR3 DNA reads as TGTGCCATCAGTGAGCAAGCGGGCTTGGATGAGCAGTTCTTC.

The CDR3 region has the DNA TGTGCCAGCAGGGGAGGGACAGCGAATTTGTGGAATGAGCAGTTCTTC. It yields the protein CASRGGTANLWNEQFF. The chain joins TRBV7-9 to TRBJ2-1, with D possibly called TRBD1 or TRBD2 (7 bases each). This CDR3 has 16 amino acids. CDR1 is SEHNR and CDR2 is FQNEAQ in the germline V gene (reference sequence). V was shortened by 6 bases and J by 7 bases, with 22 bases between the two germline ends. The whole variable domain, filled in from reference TRBV7-9 and TRBJ2-1, reads DTGVSQNPRHKITKRGQNVTFRCDPISEHNRLYWYRQTLGQGPEFLTYFQNEAQLEKSRLLSDRFSAERPKGSFSTLEIQRTEQGDSAMYLCASRGGTANLWNEQFFGPGTRLTVL.

DNA for the CDR3: TGTGCCAGCAGCCCCAGCGGAGGGTTAGCCAAAAACATTCAGTACTTC. It translates to CASSPSGGLAKNIQYF. V is TRBV5-6 and J is TRBJ2-4; tentatively, D is TRBD2 (6 bases). This CDR3 is 16 amino acids long. Germline V gives CDR1 SGHDT, CDR2 YYEEEE. The V end lost 4 bases, the J end lost 0 bases, and 14 bases lay between the germline ends. Drawing the rest from reference TRBV5-6 and TRBJ2-4, the complete variable domain is DAGVTQSPTHLIKTRGQQVTLRCSPKSGHDTVSWYQQALGQGPQFIFQYYEEEERQRGNFPDRFSGHQFPNYSSELNVNALLLGDSALYLCASSPSGGLAKNIQYFGAGTRLSVL.

The chain uses TRBV2 and TRBJ1-4; 7 nucleotides align to TRBD1. Per the germline V gene, CDR1 is SNHLY and CDR2 is FYNNEI. This CDR3 has 14 residues. Trimming cost V 6 bases and J 2 bases; bases outside gene matches: 3. This chain's CDR3 is CASRGGQTNEKLFF. The DNA for the CDR3 is TGTGCCAGCAGGGGGGGACAGACTAATGAAAAACTGTTTTTT.

V usage is TRBV7-9 and J usage is TRBJ2-5, with unresolved D. Trimming pared 2 bases from V and 2 bases from J, leaving 12 bases between. The CDR3 is 15 residues long. Germline CDR1 reads SEHNR; CDR2 reads FQNEAQ (reference sequence). The chain's CDR3 is CASSLTATQQETQYF. The CDR3 nucleotides read TGTGCCAGCAGCTTAACGGCTACCCAACAAGAGACCCAGTACTTC.

The chain carries TRBV5-6 and TRBJ2-7; D remains unclear. The CDR3 runs to 12 residues. Between the trimmed V and J ends, which lost 3 bases and 0 bases, there was a span of 4 bases. Germline CDR1 and CDR2: SGHDT and YYEEEE. CDR3 protein: CASSSYSYEQYF. Here the CDR3 DNA reads TGTGCCAGCAGCTCTTACTCCTACGAGCAGTACTTC.

V usage is TRBV5-1 and J usage is TRBJ2-1; tentative D call: TRBD1 (5 bases). CDR3 length equals 14 residues. The V gene lost 5 bases and the J gene lost 4 bases, with 13 bases spanning the gap. Looked up from germline, CDR1 is SGHRS and CDR2 is YFSETQ. The CDR3 sequence is CASRPPTEYNEQFF. The CDR3 coding sequence is TGCGCCAGCAGACCCCCGACAGAATACAATGAGCAGTTCTTC.

Here the CDR3 DNA reads TGTGCCAGCAGTTTCCTGACTAGCGGATCATACGAGCAGTACTTC. Its protein product is CASSFLTSGSYEQYF. V usage is TRBV28 and J usage is TRBJ2-7, with 9 bases aligning to TRBD2. V gave up 3 bases and J gave up 4 bases; unmatched junction bases: 7. The CDR3 runs 15 residues. Germline assignment: CDR1 MDHEN and CDR2 SYDVKM.

This chain links TRBV19 with TRBJ1-5; 7 bases align to TRBD1. Germline V gene data show CDR1 as LNHDA and CDR2 as SQIVND (reference sequence). The CDR3 totals 14 residues. J lost 2 bases, V lost 9 bases, and 7 bases had no gene match. This CDR3 reads CASGQVYGNQPQHF. The CDR3 nucleotides read TGTGCCAGCGGACAGGTCTATGGCAATCAGCCCCAGCATTTT.

This chain joins TRBV27 and TRBJ1-4; no clear D. The germline V gene encodes CDR1 MNHEY and CDR2 SMNVEV (reference sequence). The CDR3 spans 16 residues. Trimming removed 5 bases at V and 4 bases at J, with 17 bases between. The CDR3 DNA follows: TGTGCCAGCAGTAGGAAAGCAGGTGCGGGTAATGAAAAACTGTTTTTT. It specifies CASSRKAGAGNEKLFF.

The V gene is TRBV2, the J gene TRBJ1-6, with TRBD1 as a possible D gene (6 bases). V was trimmed by 10 bases and J by 8 bases, leaving 24 bases between them. CDR1 is SNHLY, CDR2 FYNNEI, per germline. This CDR3 has 16 amino acids. CDR3: CATSGRRRGKDSPLHF. The DNA for the CDR3 is TGTGCCACCTCGGGACGCCGGAGGGGGAAGGATTCACCCCTCCACTTT.

This sequence joins TRBV7-6 and TRBJ1-5; TRBD1 might be the D (6 bases). Germline CDR1 reads SGHVS; CDR2 reads FNYEAQ. The CDR3 length is 14 residues. The V gene lost 5 bases and the J gene lost 2 bases, with 10 bases spanning the gap. The CDR3 loop is CASSQQGGNQPQHF. For the CDR3, the DNA is TGTGCCAGCAGCCAACAGGGAGGCAATCAGCCCCAGCATTTT.

The J gene is TRBJ1-5, the V gene TRBV27; tentative D call: TRBD1 (6 bases). Germline-derived CDR1 and CDR2 are MNHEY and SMNVEV (reference sequence). CDR3 length equals 15 residues. V lost 5 bases and J lost 4, with 15 bases in between. The CDR3 DNA sequence: TGTGCCAGCAGTCCTCAGGGGAAACGGAATCAGCCCCAGCATTTT. Its translation is CASSPQGKRNQPQHF.

The chain employs TRBV5-1 and TRBJ2-7; D may be TRBD1 (5 bases). The CDR3 totals 16 residues. V lost 4 bases, J lost 0 bases, and 17 bases lay in between. Germline-derived CDR1 and CDR2 are SGHRS and YFSETQ. The CDR3 coding sequence is TGCGCCAGCAGCCCTACACGACAGTCGAGCTCCTACGAGCAGTACTTC. Translation: CASSPTRQSSSYEQYF. Filled out from reference TRBV5-1 and TRBJ2-7, the complete variable domain reads KAGVTQTPRYLIKTRGQQVTLSCSPISGHRSVSWYQQTPGQGLQFLFEYFSETQRNKGNFPGRFSGRQFSNSRSEMNVSTLELGDSALYLCASSPTRQSSSYEQYFGPGTRLTVT.

This rearrangement joins TRBV7-9 to TRBJ1-5; TRBD1 aligns across 7 bases. The V gene's germline CDR1 is SEHNR and CDR2 FQNEAQ (reference sequence). Trimming cost V 3 bases and J 4 bases; bases outside gene matches: 3. This CDR3 is 14 amino acids long. CDR3 in DNA: TGTGCCAGCAGCTTGGGACAGAATAATCAGCCCCAGCATTTT. It encodes CASSLGQNNQPQHF.